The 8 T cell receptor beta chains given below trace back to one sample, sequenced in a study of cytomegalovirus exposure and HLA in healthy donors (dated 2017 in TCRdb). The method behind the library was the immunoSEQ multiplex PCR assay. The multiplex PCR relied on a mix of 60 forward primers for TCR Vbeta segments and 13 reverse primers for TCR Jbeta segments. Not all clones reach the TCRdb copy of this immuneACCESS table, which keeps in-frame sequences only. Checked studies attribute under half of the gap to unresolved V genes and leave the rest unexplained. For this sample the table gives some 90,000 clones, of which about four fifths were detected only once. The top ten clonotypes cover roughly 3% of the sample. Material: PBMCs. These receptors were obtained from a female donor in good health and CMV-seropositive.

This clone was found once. In DNA, the CDR3 is TGTGCCAGCAGTGACACAGGGGCTTGGGGCTACACCTTC. Translating it yields CASSDTGAWGYTF. The genes are TRBV6-5 and TRBJ1-2; 7 bases align to TRBD1. After removal of 5 bases from V and 8 bases from J, the junction contained 8 bases not matched to a gene. Germline V CDR1 and CDR2: MNHEY, SVGAGI. The CDR3 loop spans 13 amino acids.

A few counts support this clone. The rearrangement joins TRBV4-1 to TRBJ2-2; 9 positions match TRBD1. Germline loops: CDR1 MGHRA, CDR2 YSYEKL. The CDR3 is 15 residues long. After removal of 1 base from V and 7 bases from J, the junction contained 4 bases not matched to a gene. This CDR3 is CASSQGQGVLGELFF. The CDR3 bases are TGCGCCAGCAGCCAAGGACAGGGGGTCCTCGGGGAGCTGTTTTTT.

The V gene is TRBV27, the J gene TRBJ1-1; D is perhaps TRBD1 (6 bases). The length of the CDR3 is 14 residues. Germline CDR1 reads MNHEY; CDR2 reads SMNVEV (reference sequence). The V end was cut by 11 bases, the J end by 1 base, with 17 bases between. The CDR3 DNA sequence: TGTGCCGACGCGAAGGGCAGGGGGAACACTGAAGCTTTCTTT. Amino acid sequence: CADAKGRGNTEAFF.

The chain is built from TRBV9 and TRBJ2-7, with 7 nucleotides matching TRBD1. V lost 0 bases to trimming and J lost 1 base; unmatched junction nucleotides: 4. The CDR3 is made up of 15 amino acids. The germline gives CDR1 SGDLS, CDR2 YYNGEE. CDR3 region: CASSVGWGQSYEQYF. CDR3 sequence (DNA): TGTGCCAGCAGCGTAGGGTGGGGACAGTCCTACGAGCAGTACTTC.

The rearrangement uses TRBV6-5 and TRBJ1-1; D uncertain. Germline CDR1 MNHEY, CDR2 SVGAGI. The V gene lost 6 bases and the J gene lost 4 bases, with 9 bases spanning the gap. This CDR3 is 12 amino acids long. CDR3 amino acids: CASSPSSTEAFF. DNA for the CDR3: TGTGCCAGCAGCCCAAGCTCCACTGAAGCTTTCTTT.

In DNA, the CDR3 is TGCGCCAGCAGCCAAAATACAGGCCGCTCCTACGAGCAGTACTTC. This sequence encodes CASSQNTGRSYEQYF. The V and J genes are TRBV4-3 and TRBJ2-7; D is possibly TRBD1 (5 bases). The germline V gene has CDR1 LGHNA and CDR2 YSLEER. CDR3 size: 15 residues. The V gene lost 2 bases and the J gene lost 0 bases, with 11 bases spanning the gap.

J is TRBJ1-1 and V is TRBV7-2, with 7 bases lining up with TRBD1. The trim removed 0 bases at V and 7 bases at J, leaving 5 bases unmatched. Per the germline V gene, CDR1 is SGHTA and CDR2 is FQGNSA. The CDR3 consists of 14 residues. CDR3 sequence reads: CASSLADRRGEAFF. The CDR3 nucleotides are TGTGCCAGCAGCTTAGCGGACAGGCGGGGTGAAGCTTTCTTT.

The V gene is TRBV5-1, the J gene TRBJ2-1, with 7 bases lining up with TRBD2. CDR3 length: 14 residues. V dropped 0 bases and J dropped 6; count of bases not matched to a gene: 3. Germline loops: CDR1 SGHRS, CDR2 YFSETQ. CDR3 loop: CASSLASGTNEQFF. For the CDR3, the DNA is TGCGCCAGCAGCTTGGCTAGCGGAACCAATGAGCAGTTCTTC.